These 19 T cell receptor beta chains were sequenced from one sample in a study of T cell responses to AZD1222 COVID-19 vaccine (dated by TCRdb to about 2021). Library generation was performed with the immunoSEQ multiplex PCR assay. TCRdb stores this immuneACCESS table with in-frame sequences only. Part of the clones is absent; in the studies checked, under half of the shortfall reflects unresolved V genes, and no reason is known for the rest. Within this sample are more than 150,000 clones, with over 80% of them counted one time only. The ten largest make up about 10% of the sample. What the time point label conveys for this sample: baseline before first vaccination. Here the sequenced sample was peripheral blood, taken on day 0 of AZD1222 vaccination. The receptors come from an adult in good health.

This clone has only one observation. Mismatch with germline at one junction end may stem from a read error. The chain links TRBV6-5 to TRBJ1-2; D ambiguous. Per germline, CDR1 MNHEY and CDR2 SVGAGI. The CDR3 runs to 11 residues. CDR3 in DNA: TGTGCCACACGCCGGAACTCTGGCTACACCTTC. It is translated as CATRRNSGYTF.

This chain uses TRBV25-1 with TRBJ2-7; TRBD1 matches at 11 bases. Trimming took 4 bases from V and 7 from J; bases not matched to a gene: 12. The CDR3 contains 16 residues. In germline, CDR1 is MGHDK, CDR2 SYGVNS. CDR3 DNA: TGTGCCAGCAGTGTTTTTTTTGGACAGGGGGCGAGGGAGCAGTACTTC. Translating gives CASSVFFGQGAREQYF.

The chain combines TRBV6-5 with TRBJ1-1, with D perhaps matching TRBD1 (5 bases). The CDR3 sequence is 13 residues long. The V end was cut by 4 bases, the J end by 8 bases, with 14 bases between. The germline CDR1 and CDR2 sequences are MNHEY and SVGAGI. CDR3 in DNA: TGTGCCAGCAGTTCGGGGGTGCGACGGGAAGCTTTCTTT. It yields the protein CASSSGVRREAFF.

The chain links TRBV10-3 to TRBJ2-5; 11 positions agree with TRBD2. V was clipped by 0 bases and J by 5 bases; unmatched bases: 8. The CDR3 consists of 17 residues. Germline CDR1 ENHRY, CDR2 SYGVKD. The CDR3 loop reads CAISESSGRAVRETQYF. The CDR3 bases are TGTGCCATCAGTGAGTCTAGCGGGAGGGCCGTAAGGGAGACCCAGTACTTC.

This chain joins TRBV5-4 and TRBJ2-5, with TRBD1 matching over 7 bases. The germline V gene has CDR1 SGHNT and CDR2 YYREEE (reference sequence). V lost 3 bases and J lost 4; bases outside the gene matches: 12. This CDR3 has 16 residues. CDR3 in amino acids: CASSSQGVVTGETQYF. The CDR3 DNA reads as TGTGCCAGCAGCTCGCAGGGGGTCGTTACTGGAGAGACCCAGTACTTC.

The J gene is TRBJ2-3, the V gene TRBV5-1; unclear D gene. The V end was cut by 4 bases, the J end by 1 base, with 7 bases between. Germline CDR1 SGHRS, CDR2 YFSETQ. The CDR3 totals 13 residues. DNA of the CDR3: TGCGCCAGCAGCGACCAAGGCACAGATACGCAGTATTTT. Translated: CASSDQGTDTQYF.

For the CDR3, the DNA is TGTGCCAGTACACACCGGACAGGGGGCATGACAGATACGCAGTATTTT. Protein: CASTHRTGGMTDTQYF. The chain employs TRBV19 and TRBJ2-3; 11 bases align to TRBD1. The V segment lost 7 bases and the J segment 3 bases; nucleotides outside the gene matches: 9. CDR3 length equals 16 residues. Germline CDR1 and CDR2: LNHDA and SQIVND (reference sequence).

The chain couples TRBV6-1 to TRBJ1-2; 10 bases are a match to TRBD1. Germline lookup yields CDR1 MNHNS and CDR2 SASEGT. This CDR3 has 14 amino acids. V trimming: 3 bases; J trimming: 5 bases; junction bases outside the gene matches: 3. CDR3 coding DNA: TGTGCCAGCAGTGAGGGGACAGGGGTTTATGGCTACACCTTC. Protein: CASSEGTGVYGYTF.

This rearrangement joins TRBV3-1 (or the pseudogene TRBV3-2) to TRBJ1-1; no reliable D call. CDR1 is LGHDT, CDR2 YNNKEL, per germline (reference sequence). CDR3 length: 13 residues. V gave up 5 bases and J gave up 4 bases, with 11 bases separating them. The CDR3 spells CASSASSATEAFF. The CDR3, as DNA: TGTGCCAGCAGCGCCTCCTCGGCCACTGAAGCTTTCTTT.

In its sample, this clone was seen once. The rearrangement uses TRBV2 and TRBJ2-7, with TRBD2 as a possible D gene (6 bases). V lost 1 base and J lost 5, with 15 bases in between. The CDR3 runs to 15 residues. Germline lookup yields CDR1 SNHLY and CDR2 FYNNEI. DNA for the CDR3: TGTGCCAGCAGTGAAGTCGTGGCGGGATCCAACGAGCAGTACTTC. It encodes CASSEVVAGSNEQYF.

This chain connects TRBV28 to TRBJ1-1; TRBD1 agrees at 8 bases. In germline, CDR1 is MDHEN, CDR2 SYDVKM. Trimming cost V 6 bases and J 0 bases; bases outside gene matches: 6. There are 15 residues in the CDR3. CDR3 amino acids: CASRSGQALNTEAFF. As DNA, the CDR3 is TGTGCCAGCAGGTCGGGACAGGCGCTGAACACTGAAGCTTTCTTT.

V is TRBV7-9 and J is TRBJ2-5; 12 nucleotides line up with TRBD2. Germline CDR1 and CDR2: SEHNR and FQNEAQ (reference sequence). V lost 4 bases to trimming and J lost 6 bases; unmatched junction nucleotides: 9. The CDR3 extends over 16 amino acids. The CDR3 region has the DNA TGTGCCAGCAGCTCTCTTCTAGCGGGGGGGCCGAAGACCCAGTACTTC. As protein: CASSSLLAGGPKTQYF. Full variable domain (outside the CDR3, taken from reference TRBV7-9 and TRBJ2-5): DTGVSQNPRHKITKRGQNVTFRCDPISEHNRLYWYRQTLGQGPEFLTYFQNEAQLEKSRLLSDRFSAERPKGSFSTLEIQRTEQGDSAMYLCASSSLLAGGPKTQYFGPGTRLLVL.

This chain uses TRBV2 with TRBJ1-5; 8 bases align to TRBD1. Losses at the gene ends were 6 bases for V and 3 bases for J; bases not matched to a gene: 7. Germline CDR1 reads SNHLY; CDR2 reads FYNNEI. The CDR3 runs 15 residues. CDR3 region: CASSVDRGNNQPQHF. The CDR3 coding sequence is TGTGCCAGCAGCGTAGACAGGGGTAACAATCAGCCCCAGCATTTT.

This chain connects TRBV7-3 to TRBJ2-1; D unresolved. The germline gives CDR1 SGHTA, CDR2 FQGTGA. This CDR3 contains 13 residues. The V end lost 4 bases, the J end lost 4 bases, and 8 bases lay between the germline ends. CDR3 in DNA: TGTGCCAGCAGCTCGGACGGGTACAATGAGCAGTTCTTC. This encodes CASSSDGYNEQFF.

The rearrangement links TRBV10-2 to TRBJ2-5; D may match TRBD1 or TRBD2 (6 bases each). This CDR3 is built from 15 residues. Germline CDR1 and CDR2: WSHSY and SAAADI. V was cut by 2 bases and J by 3 bases, with 13 bases left in between. CDR3 in DNA: TGCGCCAGCAGTGAGCGGGGGCAGGGGAAAGAGACCCAGTACTTC. Its translation: CASSERGQGKETQYF.

The chain links TRBV19 to TRBJ2-2; D ambiguous. The CDR3 is 15 residues long. The germline V and J ends were trimmed by 7 bases and 4 bases, with 16 bases remaining between them. Germline V CDR1 and CDR2: LNHDA, SQIVND (reference sequence). The CDR3 loop reads CASTQGLGRTGELFF. CDR3 in DNA: TGTGCCAGTACCCAAGGCCTAGGGCGCACCGGGGAGCTGTTTTTT. The variable domain in full, completed from reference TRBV19 and TRBJ2-2, reads DGGITQSPKYLFRKEGQNVTLSCEQNLNHDAMYWYRQDPGQGLRLIYYSQIVNDFQKGDIAEGYSVSREKKESFPLTVTSAQKNPTAFYLCASTQGLGRTGELFFGEGSRLTVL.

The chain couples TRBV9 to TRBJ2-5, with D possibly matching TRBD2 (5 bases). The V gene's germline CDR1 is SGDLS and CDR2 YYNGEE. Trimming removed 1 base from V and 5 bases from J, with 9 bases in between. The CDR3 is made up of 13 amino acids. The CDR3 loop is CASSVHPGETQYF. The CDR3 DNA reads as TGTGCCAGCAGCGTACACCCGGGGGAGACCCAGTACTTC.

The chain has TRBV4-1 and TRBJ1-1; D remains ambiguous. This CDR3 is 15 amino acids long. Germline V lookup: CDR1 MGHRA, CDR2 YSYEKL. The V end was cut by 0 bases, the J end by 5 bases, with 13 bases between. CDR3 residues: CASSQEPSLGTEAFF. The CDR3 DNA sequence: TGCGCCAGCAGCCAAGAACCCTCCCTGGGGACTGAAGCTTTCTTT.

The chain joins TRBV10-1 to TRBJ2-7, with a tentative D call TRBD1 (6 bases). Germline V lookup: CDR1 WNHNN, CDR2 SYGVQD (reference sequence). The CDR3 is 14 residues long. V shed 3 bases and J shed 0 bases, with 9 bases lying between them. As DNA, the CDR3 is TGCGCCAGCAGTGAAAAGGGGGTCTCCTACGAGCAGTACTTC. This encodes CASSEKGVSYEQYF.